This TCR beta chain was recorded in a study of cytomegalovirus exposure and HLA in healthy donors. Study-level information: There were 100 million to 130 million unique TCR beta sequences, drawn from some 180 million T cells, in an earlier analysis.

PCR amplification relied on 60 Vbeta primers (plus 13 Jbeta primers). The repertoire was sequenced with immunoSEQ multiplex PCR; TCRdb's copy has only in-frame clones and lacks some. The data contain approximately 180,000 clones, around four fifths of them singletons. CDR3 size: 12 residues. Trimming left V 8 bases short and J 5 bases short, with 13 bases between. Germline V gives CDR1 SQVTM, CDR2 ANQGSEA. V usage is TRBV29-1 and J usage is TRBJ2-1; no reliable D call. The TCR was taken from a woman aged 40-49 years in good health and CMV-seronegative. Sequencing was carried out using PBMCs. CDR3 in amino acids: CSPRILDNEQFF. CDR3 sequence (DNA): TGCAGCCCCCGGATCCTAGACAATGAGCAGTTCTTC.